The clone carrying this T cell receptor (beta chain) was picked up a small number of times. Antigen: not known. A multiplex PCR was run with 60 Vbeta primers and 13 Jbeta primers. Sequencing used immunoSEQ multiplex PCR; TCRdb keeps in-frame clones, though not all of them. The sample records 150,000 or so clones, 65% to 80% being singletons. These data originate in a study of cytomegalovirus exposure and HLA in healthy donors. Study-level points and caveats: The study recorded more than 150 TCR beta chains that were cytomegalovirus-associated.

The CDR3 contains 17 residues. CDR1 and CDR2 (germline): MGHRA, YSYEKL. V was clipped by 0 bases and J by 0 bases, with 11 bases between them. This receptor was identified in a male donor in good health and CMV-seronegative. J is TRBJ1-4 and V is TRBV4-1; no clear D gene. Material for sequencing was PBMCs. The DNA of the CDR3 is TGCGCCAGCAGCCAAGATGGGCAGCACGCAACTAATGAAAAACTGTTTTTT. Its translation is CASSQDGQHATNEKLFF.